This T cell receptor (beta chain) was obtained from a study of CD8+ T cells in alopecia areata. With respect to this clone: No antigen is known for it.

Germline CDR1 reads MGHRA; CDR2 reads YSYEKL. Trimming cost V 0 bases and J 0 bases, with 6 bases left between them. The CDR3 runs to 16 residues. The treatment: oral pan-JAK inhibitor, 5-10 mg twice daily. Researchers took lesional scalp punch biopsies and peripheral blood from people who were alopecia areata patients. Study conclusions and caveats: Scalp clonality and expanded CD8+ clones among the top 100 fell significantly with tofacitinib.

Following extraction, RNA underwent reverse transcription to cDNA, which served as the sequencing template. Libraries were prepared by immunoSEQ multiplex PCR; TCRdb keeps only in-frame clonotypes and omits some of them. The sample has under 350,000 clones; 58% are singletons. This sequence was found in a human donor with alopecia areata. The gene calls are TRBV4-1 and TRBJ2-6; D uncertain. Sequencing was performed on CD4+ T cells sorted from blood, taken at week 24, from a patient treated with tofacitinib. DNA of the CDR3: TGCGCCAGCAGCCAAGATCATTTCTCTGGGGCCAACGTCCTGACTTTC. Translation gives CASSQDHFSGANVLTF.